The present T cell receptor beta chain was sequenced within a study of cytomegalovirus exposure and HLA in healthy donors. The study's findings and limits: Accurate prediction of HLA-A and HLA-B alleles (for most subjects) was reportedly achieved from TCR beta sequences. It was assumed in the presence/absence analyses that sequencing depth was roughly uniform across donors. Indistinguishability led to the exclusion of some V segments, TRBV6-2 and TRBV6-3 included. Productive rates of about 87% or about 30% were seen for most TCR beta V segments in an earlier analysis.

As concerns this clone: Its antigen is not known.

After removal of 3 bases from V and 5 bases from J, the junction contained 4 bases not matched to a gene. The CDR3 runs to 16 residues. CDR1 and CDR2 (germline): MNHNY, SVGAGI (reference sequence). The study ran its PCR with 60 Vbeta and 13 Jbeta primers. This table comes from immunoSEQ multiplex PCR, and its TCRdb copy is limited to in-frame clones, with some not included. Of fewer than 250,000 clones detected, 70% to 80% appear once; the ten largest clones hold around 0.2%. The chain has TRBV6-6 and TRBJ2-7; 16 positions match TRBD2. The sample taken for sequencing was PBMCs. The TCR comes from a girl aged 2 to 10 in good health and CMV-seronegative. CDR3 amino acids: CASSYGTSGRVNEQYF. DNA for the CDR3: TGTGCCAGCAGTTATGGGACTAGCGGGAGGGTAAACGAGCAGTACTTC.